The 22 T cell receptor beta chains in this list originate from one sample, sequenced in a study of blood T cell repertoires in COVID-19. The protocol was immunoSEQ multiplex PCR, while the TCRdb copy is restricted to in-frame clones and leaves out a portion. The data contain some 300,000 clones, 75% to 90% of them seen just once; the ten biggest clones take up about 1.7%. The sample was PBMCs or T cells enriched from blood (not recorded which). The source of these receptors is a woman between 40 and 55 years old who had recovered from COVID-19.

The chain is built from TRBV30 and TRBJ2-7; 7 bases fit TRBD2. V lost 2 bases, J lost 5 bases, and 9 bases stayed unmatched. Looked up from germline, CDR1 is GTSNPN and CDR2 is SVGIG (reference sequence). This CDR3 has 14 residues. CDR3 coding DNA: TGTGCCTGGAGTCGGGGCGGGAGTATTCACGAGCAGTACTTC. Translated, it gives CAWSRGGSIHEQYF. Full variable domain (missing parts from reference TRBV30 and TRBJ2-7): SQTIHQWPATLVQPVGSPLSLECTVEGTSNPNLYWYRQAAGRGLQLLFYSVGIGQISSEVPQNLSASRPQDRQFILSSKKLLLSDSGFYLCAWSRGGSIHEQYFGPGTRLTVT.

The gene calls are TRBV4-3 and TRBJ2-7; 8 nucleotides agree with TRBD2. The junction had 6 bases not matched to a gene; V was cut back by 4 bases and J by 1 base. This CDR3 region has 15 residues. From germline, CDR1 is LGHNA and CDR2 YSLEER. In DNA form, the CDR3 reads TGCGCCAGCAGCCCCAGGCGGGAGGAGTCCTACGAGCAGTACTTC. As protein: CASSPRREESYEQYF.

This clone showed up just a few times. The chain combines TRBV10-1 with TRBJ2-1, with TRBD2 matching 12 bases. This CDR3 has 13 residues. V trimming: 6 bases; J trimming: 7 bases; junction bases outside the gene matches: 1. Germline V gene data show CDR1 as WNHNN and CDR2 as SYGVQD (reference sequence). CDR3 residues: CASRGLAGNEQFF. CDR3 bases: TGCGCCAGCAGGGGACTAGCGGGTAATGAGCAGTTCTTC.

The chain has TRBV7-2 and TRBJ1-5, with 7 positions matching TRBD1. Germline values: CDR1 SGHTA, CDR2 FQGNSA. V was clipped by 1 base and J by 6 bases; unmatched bases: 9. There are 16 residues in the CDR3. Here the CDR3 DNA reads TGTGCCAGCAGCTTAGATTCAGGGGGATTAAGTCAGCCCCAGCATTTT. Protein product: CASSLDSGGLSQPQHF.

The genes are TRBV11-3 and TRBJ2-7; possibly TRBD2 for D (6 bases). The CDR3 has 12 amino acids. The germline V gene encodes CDR1 SGHNT and CDR2 YENEEA. V dropped 5 bases and J dropped 7 bases, with 12 bases sitting between them. The CDR3 reads CASSLARGEQYF. CDR3 bases: TGTGCCAGCAGCCTCGCCCGGGGGGAGCAGTACTTC.

This clone was counted a single time. V usage is TRBV6-4 and J usage is TRBJ1-6, with TRBD1 as a possible D gene (5 bases). This CDR3 region has 15 residues. With 6 bases removed from V and 10 bases from J, the gap between germline ends came to 19 bases. From germline, CDR1 is MRHNA and CDR2 SNTAGT. The CDR3 here is CASRREAGVRSPLHF. The DNA of the CDR3 is TGTGCCAGCAGGAGGGAAGCGGGGGTTAGGTCACCCCTCCACTTT.

About this clone: Other nucleotide sequences from this sample produce the same CDR3. V is TRBV7-2 and J is TRBJ2-7; 11 nucleotides agree with TRBD1. The CDR3 sequence is 14 residues long. J lost 2 bases, V lost 3 bases, and 0 bases had no gene match. Germline CDR1 is SGHTA and CDR2 is FQGNSA. DNA of the CDR3: TGTGCCAGCAGCTTGGGACAGGGGGCCTACGAGCAGTACTTC. This gives the protein CASSLGQGAYEQYF.

The chain is built from TRBV4-2 and TRBJ1-2; possibly TRBD1 for D (5 bases). The CDR3 covers 16 residues. Germline V gene sequence: CDR1 LGHNA, CDR2 YNFKEQ. The V and J ends lost 0 bases and 5 bases respectively, with 16 bases between them. This CDR3 is CASSQDLGQAGYGYTF. In nucleotides, the CDR3 is TGTGCCAGCAGCCAAGATCTTGGGCAGGCAGGGTATGGCTACACCTTC.

This clone was found a few times. The V gene is TRBV2, the J gene TRBJ1-2; D is uncertain. The CDR3 totals 11 residues. CDR1 and CDR2 from the germline V gene are SNHLY and FYNNEI. The germline V and J ends were trimmed by 1 base and 12 bases, with 9 bases remaining between them. The DNA of the CDR3 is TGTGCCAGCAGTGAAGTTACCGGTAACACCTTC. Amino acids: CASSEVTGNTF.

The chain links TRBV9 to TRBJ2-3; 7 nucleotides agree with TRBD2. Germline CDR1 is SGDLS and CDR2 is YYNGEE. After removal of 3 bases from V and 2 bases from J, the junction contained 12 bases not matched to a gene. The CDR3 has 17 residues. The CDR3 DNA follows: TGTGCCAGCAGCGCAACCTTTGTGCGGGGGACCACAGATACGCAGTATTTT. Amino acids: CASSATFVRGTTDTQYF. Using reference TRBV9 and TRBJ2-3 for the parts outside the CDR3, the full variable domain is DSGVTQTPKHLITATGQRVTLRCSPRSGDLSVYWYQQSLDQGLQFLIQYYNGEERAKGNILERFSAQQFPDLHSELNLSSLELGDSALYFCASSATFVRGTTDTQYFGPGTRLTVL.

This clone was observed a single time. V is TRBV7-9 and J is TRBJ2-3, with TRBD1 identical over 8 bases. CDR1 is SEHNR and CDR2 is FQNEAQ in the germline V gene (reference sequence). Losses at the gene ends were 5 bases for V and 2 bases for J; bases not matched to a gene: 6. The CDR3 sequence is 15 residues long. The CDR3 DNA is TGTGCCAGCAGCCGACCAGGGGGCGACACAGATACGCAGTATTTT. Its translation is CASSRPGGDTDTQYF.

This chain links TRBV19 with TRBJ2-7; D not certain. The CDR3 runs to 15 residues. The germline gives CDR1 LNHDA, CDR2 SQIVND (reference sequence). V was shortened by 3 bases and J by 9 bases, with 21 bases between the two germline ends. The CDR3 DNA follows: TGTGCCAGTAGTATTGGGCCCAGTCCACCTTCAGGGCAGTACTTC. Its translation is CASSIGPSPPSGQYF.

The V and J genes are TRBV7-2 and TRBJ2-1; no clear D. The CDR3 spans 16 residues. The V and J ends lost 1 base and 0 bases respectively, with 10 bases between them. CDR1 and CDR2 (germline): SGHTA, FQGNSA. The CDR3 spells CASSLDPPHSYNEQFF. In DNA, the CDR3 is TGTGCCAGCAGCTTAGATCCCCCCCACTCCTACAATGAGCAGTTCTTC. Supplemented by reference TRBV7-2 and TRBJ2-1, the full variable domain reads GAGVSQSPSNKVTEKGKDVELRCDPISGHTALYWYRQSLGQGLEFLIYFQGNSAPDKSGLPSDRFSAERTGGSVSTLTIQRTQQEDSAVYLCASSLDPPHSYNEQFFGPGTRLTVL.

J is TRBJ2-3 and V is TRBV6-5, with TRBD2 as a possible D gene (6 bases). V was clipped by 6 bases and J by 4 bases, with 17 bases between them. CDR3 length: 15 amino acids. CDR1 and CDR2 from the germline V gene are MNHEY and SVGAGI. Here the CDR3 reads CASSQLDGGADTQYF. DNA for the CDR3: TGTGCCAGCAGCCAACTCGACGGGGGTGCAGATACGCAGTATTTT.

The rearrangement uses TRBV5-1 and TRBJ2-7; a weak D match, TRBD1 (6 bases). Germline lookup yields CDR1 SGHRS and CDR2 YFSETQ. V lost 0 bases and J 0 bases, leaving 10 bases between the germline ends. The CDR3 is made up of 15 amino acids. CDR3 amino acids: CASSLGTDSSYEQYF. The CDR3 DNA reads TGCGCCAGCAGCTTGGGAACGGACAGCTCCTACGAGCAGTACTTC.

J is TRBJ1-2 and V is TRBV5-1, with D unresolved. CDR1 SGHRS and CDR2 YFSETQ come from the germline V gene. The CDR3 extends over 15 amino acids. V was clipped by 0 bases and J by 5 bases, with 14 bases between them. CDR3 region: CASSLEASGLYGYTF. DNA for the CDR3: TGCGCCAGCAGCTTGGAGGCGTCGGGGTTGTATGGCTACACCTTC.

This clone was detected only a few times. V is TRBV2 and J is TRBJ1-4; D is unclear. V was trimmed by 3 bases and J by 7 bases, leaving 12 bases between them. Per germline, CDR1 SNHLY and CDR2 FYNNEI. The CDR3 spans 14 residues. The CDR3 protein is CASSDTGNGEKLFF. The CDR3 bases are TGTGCCAGCAGTGATACCGGGAACGGTGAAAAACTGTTTTTT.

The chain links TRBV10-3 to TRBJ2-7; 10 bases agree with TRBD2. The CDR3 runs to 16 residues. Per germline, CDR1 ENHRY and CDR2 SYGVKD. Trimming took 0 bases from V and 2 from J; bases not matched to a gene: 4. The CDR3 region has the DNA TGTGCCATCAGTGAGTCAACGGGACTAGCGACCTACGAGCAGTACTTC. Its translation is CAISESTGLATYEQYF.

V and J are TRBV13 and TRBJ1-2; 11 positions agree with TRBD1. The V gene's germline CDR1 is PRHDT and CDR2 FYEKMQ (reference sequence). V lost 4 bases and J lost 5; bases outside the gene matches: 3. There are 14 residues in the CDR3. Here the CDR3 DNA reads TGTGCCAGCAGCTCTGGGACAGGGGGGTATGGCTACACCTTC. Its translation: CASSSGTGGYGYTF.

This clone occurred once. The chain carries TRBV2 and TRBJ2-2, with 8 bases aligning to TRBD2. Germline CDR1 is SNHLY and CDR2 is FYNNEI. CDR3 size: 15 residues. V trimming: 2 bases; J trimming: 3 bases; junction bases outside the gene matches: 2. Here the CDR3 DNA reads TGTGCCAGCAGTGAACGGCGGGGGGACACCGGGGAGCTGTTTTTT. Translation: CASSERRGDTGELFF. The variable domain in full, with the rest retrieved from reference TRBV2 and TRBJ2-2, is EPEVTQTPSHQVTQMGQEVILRCVPISNHLYFYWYRQILGQKVEFLVSFYNNEISEKSEIFDDQFSVERPDGSNFTLKIRSTKLEDSAMYFCASSERRGDTGELFFGEGSRLTVL.

V and J are TRBV18 and TRBJ1-1, with unresolved D. The CDR3 contains 15 residues. V lost 1 base and J lost 2, with 11 bases in between. Germline CDR1 reads KGHSH; CDR2 reads LQKENI. CDR3 sequence (DNA): TGTGCCAGCTCACCACGGTTGGCAGAAAACACTGAAGCTTTCTTT. Its protein is CASSPRLAENTEAFF.

V is TRBV10-1 and J is TRBJ2-1; perhaps TRBD2 as D (6 bases). CDR1 and CDR2 from the germline V gene are WNHNN and SYGVQD (reference sequence). This CDR3 comprises 15 residues. Trimming stripped 2 bases from V and 0 bases from J, with 8 bases between. The CDR3 sequence: CASSEAGSSYNEQFF. The CDR3 DNA sequence: TGCGCCAGCAGTGAGGCGGGAAGCTCCTACAATGAGCAGTTCTTC.